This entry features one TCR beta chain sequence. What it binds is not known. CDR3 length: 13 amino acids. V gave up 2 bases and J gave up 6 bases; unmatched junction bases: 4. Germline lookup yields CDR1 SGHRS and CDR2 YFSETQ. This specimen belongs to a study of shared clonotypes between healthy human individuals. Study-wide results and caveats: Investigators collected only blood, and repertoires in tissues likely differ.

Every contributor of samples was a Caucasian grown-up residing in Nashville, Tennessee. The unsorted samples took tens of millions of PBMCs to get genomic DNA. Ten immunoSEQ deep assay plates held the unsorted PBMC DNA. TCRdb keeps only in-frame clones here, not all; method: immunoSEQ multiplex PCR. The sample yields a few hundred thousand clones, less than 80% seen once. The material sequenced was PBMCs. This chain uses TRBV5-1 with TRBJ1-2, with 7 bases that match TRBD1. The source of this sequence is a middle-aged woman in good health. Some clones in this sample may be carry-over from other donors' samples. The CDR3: CASSFDRVDGYTF. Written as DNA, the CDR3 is TGCGCCAGCAGCTTCGACAGGGTGGATGGCTACACCTTC.